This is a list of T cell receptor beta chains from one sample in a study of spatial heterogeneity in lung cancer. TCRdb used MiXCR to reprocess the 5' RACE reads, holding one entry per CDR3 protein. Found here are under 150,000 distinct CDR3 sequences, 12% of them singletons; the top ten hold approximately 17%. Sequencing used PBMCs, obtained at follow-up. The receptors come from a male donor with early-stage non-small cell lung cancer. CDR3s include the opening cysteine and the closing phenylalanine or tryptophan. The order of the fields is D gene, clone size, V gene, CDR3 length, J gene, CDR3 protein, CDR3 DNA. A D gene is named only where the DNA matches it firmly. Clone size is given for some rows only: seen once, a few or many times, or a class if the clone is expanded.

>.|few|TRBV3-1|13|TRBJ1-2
CASRSGMGTGYTF
TGTGCCAGCAGATCAGGAATGGGGACTGGCTACACCTTC
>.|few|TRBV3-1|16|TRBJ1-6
CASSQVLAGVISPLHF
TGTGCCAGCAGCCAAGTTCTGGCAGGGGTTATTTCACCCCTCCACTTT
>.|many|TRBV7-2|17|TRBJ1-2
CASSQSLLGIPGYGYTF
TGTGCCAGCAGCCAATCTTTATTGGGCATTCCAGGCTATGGCTACACCTTC
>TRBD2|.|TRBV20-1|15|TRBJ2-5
CSAEGTSGGKSTQYF
TGCAGTGCTGAGGGGACTAGCGGGGGGAAATCCACCCAGTACTTC
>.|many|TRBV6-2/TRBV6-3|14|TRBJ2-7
CASSKLNGPYEQYF
TGTGCCAGCAGTAAACTCAATGGACCCTACGAGCAGTACTTC
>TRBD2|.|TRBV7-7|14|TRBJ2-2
CASSTLADTGELFF
TGTGCTAGCAGCACCCTAGCGGACACCGGGGAGCTGTTTTTT
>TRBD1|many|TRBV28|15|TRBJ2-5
CASSTGTLTGGTQYF
TGTGCCAGCAGCACCGGGACACTCACAGGGGGGACCCAGTACTTC
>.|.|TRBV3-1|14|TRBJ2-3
CASSPGRGPDTQYF
TGTGCCAGCAGCCCGGGACGAGGCCCAGATACGCAGTATTTT
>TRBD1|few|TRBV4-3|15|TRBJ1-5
CASSQTQGGNQPQHF
TGCGCCAGCAGCCAAACGCAGGGGGGCAATCAGCCCCAGCATTTT
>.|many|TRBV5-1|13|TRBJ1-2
CASSLQNNYGYTF
TGCGCCAGCAGCTTACAGAATAACTATGGCTACACCTTC
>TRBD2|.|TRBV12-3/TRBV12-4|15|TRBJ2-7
CASSSLGGTHDEQYF
TGTGCCAGCAGCTCCCTGGGGGGGACCCACGACGAGCAGTACTTC
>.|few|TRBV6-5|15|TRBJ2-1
CASSSASEGRNEQFF
TGTGCCAGCAGTTCGGCGAGCGAGGGGAGAAATGAGCAGTTCTTC
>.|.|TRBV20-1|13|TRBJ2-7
CSATPASSYEQYF
TGCAGTGCTACCCCCGCTAGTTCCTACGAGCAGTACTTC
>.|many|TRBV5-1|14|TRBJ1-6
CASSLMDRNSPLHF
TGCGCCAGCAGCTTGATGGATCGGAATTCACCCCTCCACTTT
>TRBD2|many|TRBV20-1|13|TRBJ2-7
CSARTGLAYEQYF
TGCAGTGCTAGAACGGGACTAGCTTACGAGCAGTACTTC
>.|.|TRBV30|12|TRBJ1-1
CAWDRRVAEAFF
TGTGCCTGGGACAGGCGGGTAGCTGAAGCTTTCTTT
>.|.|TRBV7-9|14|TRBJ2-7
CASSPEGESYEQYF
TGTGCCAGCAGCCCGGAAGGGGAGTCCTACGAGCAGTACTTC
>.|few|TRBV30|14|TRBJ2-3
CAWSVWGTTDTQYF
TGTGCCTGGAGTGTATGGGGCACCACAGATACGCAGTATTTT
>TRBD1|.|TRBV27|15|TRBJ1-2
CASSLSGTVNYGYTF
TGTGCCAGCAGTTTGTCCGGGACAGTGAACTATGGCTACACCTTC
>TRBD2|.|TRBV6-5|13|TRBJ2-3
CASSYGLASMQYF
TGTGCCAGCAGCTATGGACTAGCGTCAATGCAGTATTTT
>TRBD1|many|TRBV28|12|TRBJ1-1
CASSIGQGEAFF
TGTGCCAGCAGTATCGGACAGGGAGAAGCTTTCTTT
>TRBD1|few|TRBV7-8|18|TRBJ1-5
CASSLGGQGALSNQPQHF
TGTGCCAGCAGCTTGGGGGGACAGGGGGCCCTTAGCAATCAGCCCCAGCATTTT
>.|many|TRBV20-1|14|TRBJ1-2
CSARVSGINYGYTF
TGCAGTGCTAGAGTTTCCGGGATTAACTATGGCTACACCTTC
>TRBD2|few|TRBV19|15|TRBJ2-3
CASSTARGGDHTQYF
TGTGCCAGTAGTACCGCGCGGGGGGGCGACCATACGCAGTATTTT
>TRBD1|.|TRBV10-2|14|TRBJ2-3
CASSPVGTGDTQYF
TGCGCCAGCAGCCCTGTAGGGACAGGAGATACGCAGTATTTT
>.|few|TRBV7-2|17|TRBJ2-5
CASSLVMRGEGQETQYF
TGTGCCAGCAGCTTAGTTATGAGGGGTGAAGGTCAAGAGACCCAGTACTTC
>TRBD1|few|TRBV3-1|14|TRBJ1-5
CASGPGQGYQPQHF
TGTGCCAGCGGTCCCGGACAGGGATATCAGCCCCAGCATTTT
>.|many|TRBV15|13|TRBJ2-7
CATSRDRVGEQYF
TGTGCCACCAGCAGAGATAGGGTCGGCGAGCAGTACTTC
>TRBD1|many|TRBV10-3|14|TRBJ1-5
CAIKDKGGSQPQHF
TGTGCCATCAAGGACAAAGGGGGCTCTCAGCCCCAGCATTTT
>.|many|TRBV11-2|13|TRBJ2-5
CASTLQGGETQYF
TGTGCCAGTACCTTACAGGGCGGGGAGACCCAGTACTTC
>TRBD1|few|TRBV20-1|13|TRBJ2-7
CSAGAGGAYEQYF
TGCAGTGCGGGGGCAGGGGGCGCCTACGAGCAGTACTTC
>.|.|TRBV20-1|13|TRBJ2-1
CSLGGQGHNEQFF
TGCAGCCTAGGTGGCCAGGGACACAATGAGCAGTTCTTC
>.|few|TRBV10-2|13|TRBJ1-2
CASRATDRYGYTF
TGCGCCAGCAGGGCGACAGACCGCTATGGCTACACCTTC
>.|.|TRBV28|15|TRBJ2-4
CASSLRTLAKNIQYF
TGTGCCAGCAGTTTACGGACCCTAGCCAAAAACATTCAGTACTTC
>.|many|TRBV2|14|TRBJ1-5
CASSEGSSNQPQHF
TGTGCCAGCAGTGAAGGATCCAGCAATCAGCCCCAGCATTTT
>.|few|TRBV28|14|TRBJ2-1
CASVNGGVGNEQFF
TGTGCCAGCGTTAACGGGGGCGTAGGCAATGAGCAGTTCTTC
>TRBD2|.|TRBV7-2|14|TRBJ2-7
CASSLWGGSYEQYF
TGTGCCAGCAGCTTATGGGGGGGCTCCTACGAGCAGTACTTC
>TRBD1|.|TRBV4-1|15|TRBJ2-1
CASSAAGQAYNEQFF
TGCGCCAGCAGTGCCGCGGGACAGGCCTACAATGAGCAGTTCTTC
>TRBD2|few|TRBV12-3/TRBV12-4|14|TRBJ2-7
CASSLGGTLGEQYF
TGTGCCAGCAGCCTGGGAGGGACCTTGGGGGAGCAGTACTTC
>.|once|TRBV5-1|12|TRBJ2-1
CASSLATDEQFF
TGCGCCAGCAGCTTGGCCACGGATGAGCAGTTCTTC
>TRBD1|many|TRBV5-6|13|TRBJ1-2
CASNFQGAGGYTF
TGTGCCAGCAACTTTCAGGGGGCCGGTGGCTACACCTTC